This passage covers 29 T cell receptor beta chains from one sample sequenced in a study of T-cell reconstitution after alpha-beta-depleted transplantation in children. This sample's TCRbeta library carried unique molecular identifier barcodes. In TCRdb, the PCR reads were re-called with MiXCR into one record per CDR3 protein. The sample carries 750,000 to 950,000 distinct CDR3 sequences, roughly 15% recorded once. Material: PBMCs, mostly from graft donor cells, obtained 360 days after TCRalphabeta/CD19-depleted stem cell transplant. These receptors were collected from a male patient younger than 18 who had a stem cell transplant for acute lymphoblastic leukemia, so the T cells may come from the graft donor.

This clonotype was seen at least ten times. This chain joins TRBV29-1 and TRBJ1-1; 10 nucleotides align to TRBD1. CDR1 is SQVTM, CDR2 ANQGSEA, per germline. This CDR3 comprises 12 residues. Trimming cost V 8 bases and J 8 bases; bases outside gene matches: 8. The DNA of the CDR3 is TGCAGCATGACAGGGGGCATTTCAGAAGCTTTCTTT. Its translation is CSMTGGISEAFF.

CDR3 region: CSARGRSGRAWRTDTQYF. The CDR3 coding sequence is TGCAGTGCTAGAGGCCGGAGCGGGAGGGCCTGGAGAACAGATACGCAGTATTTT. The rearrangement links TRBV20-1 to TRBJ2-3, with 10 bases that match TRBD2. Germline-derived CDR1 and CDR2 are DFQATT and SNEGSKA (reference sequence). V lost 1 base, J lost 3 bases, and 13 bases stayed unmatched. The CDR3 spans 18 residues.

The J gene is TRBJ2-5, the V gene TRBV19, with 7 bases lining up with TRBD2. The CDR3 length is 17 residues. CDR1 LNHDA and CDR2 SQIVND come from the germline V gene (reference sequence). Trimming took 2 bases from V and 0 from J; bases not matched to a gene: 9. CDR3 in amino acids: CASSITPWREYQETQYF. As DNA, the CDR3 is TGTGCCAGTAGTATAACTCCCTGGCGGGAGTACCAAGAGACCCAGTACTTC.

The chain uses TRBV27 and TRBJ2-3, with TRBD1 identical over 7 bases. V shed 4 bases and J 14 bases; nucleotides not matched to a gene: 6. Germline V gives CDR1 MNHEY, CDR2 SMNVEV (reference sequence). This CDR3 is built from 11 residues. The CDR3 is CASSSTGVGYF. CDR3 nucleotides: TGTGCCAGCAGTTCAACAGGGGTGGGGTATTTT.

This clonotype turned up a few times. The V and J genes are TRBV5-8 and TRBJ1-1; D gene unclear. Germline-derived CDR1 and CDR2 are SGHTS and YDEGEE. The CDR3 sequence is 15 residues long. V lost 5 bases and J lost 4, with 18 bases in between. The CDR3 region is CASRSLKRQLTEAFF. In DNA, the CDR3 is TGTGCCAGCAGGAGCTTGAAGCGGCAGCTCACTGAAGCTTTCTTT.

The rearrangement joins TRBV7-6 to TRBJ2-2, with D perhaps assigned TRBD1 or TRBD2 (5 bases each). Trimming left V 2 bases short and J 4 bases short, with 14 bases between. CDR1 is SGHVS and CDR2 is FNYEAQ in the germline V gene. The CDR3 is 16 residues long. The CDR3 here is CASSLMVVGPTGELFF. As DNA, the CDR3 is TGTGCCAGCAGCTTAATGGTCGTGGGACCCACCGGGGAGCTGTTTTTT.

This clonotype was counted ten times or more. The rearrangement links TRBV15 to TRBJ2-2, with D uncertain. CDR3 size: 15 residues. Germline CDR1 is LNHNV and CDR2 is YYDKDF (reference sequence). V was clipped by 0 bases and J by 7 bases, with 12 bases between them. CDR3 sequence (DNA): TGTGCCACCAGCAGAGATTATACGATGGTCGGGGAGCTGTTTTTT. Translation gives CATSRDYTMVGELFF.

This clonotype was seen only a few times. This rearrangement joins TRBV20-1 to TRBJ2-1, with 9 nucleotides matching TRBD2. The CDR3 covers 14 residues. The germline gives CDR1 DFQATT, CDR2 SNEGSKA (reference sequence). V lost 3 bases, J lost 9 bases, and 9 bases stayed unmatched. CDR3 region: CSASLLAGTGEQFF. In DNA form, the CDR3 reads TGCAGTGCTAGCTTGCTAGCGGGGACGGGTGAGCAGTTCTTC.

V gene TRBV29-1 combines with J gene TRBJ2-2; 13 bases align to TRBD2. The CDR3 is 16 amino acids. In germline, CDR1 is SQVTM, CDR2 ANQGSEA. V shed 5 bases, J shed 0 bases, and the junction held 3 bases outside the gene matches. The CDR3 is CSVFGLAGANTGELFF. CDR3 in DNA: TGCAGCGTTTTCGGACTAGCGGGAGCGAACACCGGGGAGCTGTTTTTT.

The J gene is TRBJ2-2, the V gene TRBV6-5; D unresolved. CDR1 is MNHEY, CDR2 SVGAGI, per germline. Trimming cost V 0 bases and J 6 bases, with 11 bases left between them. The CDR3 runs 15 residues. CDR3 residues: CASSYSTLGAGELFF. The CDR3 nucleotides read TGTGCCAGCAGTTACTCGACCTTGGGTGCCGGGGAGCTGTTTTTT.

V usage is TRBV4-1 and J usage is TRBJ2-5; D perhaps matches TRBD1 (5 bases). CDR1 is MGHRA and CDR2 is YSYEKL in the germline V gene. V was clipped by 0 bases and J by 7 bases, with 18 bases between them. The CDR3 runs 16 residues. CDR3 loop: CASSQDAGHPGWTQYF. The CDR3 DNA sequence: TGCGCCAGCAGCCAAGATGCCGGGCACCCAGGGTGGACCCAGTACTTC.

This clonotype was found a few times. V usage is TRBV2 and J usage is TRBJ1-6; D gene unclear. The CDR3 length is 13 residues. V was pared by 3 bases and J by 9 bases, with 9 bases between. CDR1 SNHLY and CDR2 FYNNEI come from the germline V gene. CDR3: CASSEFTTSPLHF. CDR3 nucleotide sequence: TGTGCCAGCAGTGAGTTCACAACTTCACCCCTCCACTTT.

This clonotype showed up just a few times. This chain joins TRBV7-9 and TRBJ2-4; 9 nucleotides match TRBD2. The V and J ends lost 5 bases and 1 base, in that order; junction bases with no gene match: 9. This CDR3 has 17 amino acids. The germline gives CDR1 SEHNR, CDR2 FQNEAQ (reference sequence). The CDR3 sequence is CASSTKIAGVAKNIQYF. DNA of the CDR3: TGTGCCAGCAGCACCAAGATAGCGGGAGTCGCCAAAAACATTCAGTACTTC.

The V and J genes are TRBV4-1 and TRBJ1-2; D is unresolved. The CDR3 totals 12 residues. Trimming shortened V by 3 bases and J by 8 bases, and 10 bases separated the two germline ends. Germline values: CDR1 MGHRA, CDR2 YSYEKL. The CDR3 region is CASSQPVGGYTF. The CDR3 DNA sequence: TGCGCCAGCAGCCAGCCCGTGGGAGGCTACACCTTC.

This clonotype was counted ten times or more. The rearrangement uses TRBV29-1 and TRBJ1-1, with unresolved D. V dropped 6 bases and J dropped 1 base, with 9 bases sitting between them. The germline V gene encodes CDR1 SQVTM and CDR2 ANQGSEA. CDR3 length: 12 amino acids. Written as DNA, the CDR3 is TGCAGCGTGACGGACGGGAACACTGAAGCTTTCTTT. Protein: CSVTDGNTEAFF. The full variable domain, completed using reference TRBV29-1 and TRBJ1-1, is SAVISQKPSRDICQRGTSLTIQCQVDSQVTMMFWYRQQPGQSLTLIATANQGSEATYESGFVIDKFPISRPNLTFSTLTVSNMSPEDSSIYLCSVTDGNTEAFFGQGTRLTVV.

The CDR3 coding sequence is TGCGCCAGCAGCCAAGATTGGGGGACAGGGCGCGAGCAGTACTTC. Translating it yields CASSQDWGTGREQYF. The chain combines TRBV4-1 with TRBJ2-7; 9 bases agree with TRBD1. The germline CDR1 and CDR2 sequences are MGHRA and YSYEKL. This CDR3 contains 15 residues. V lost 0 bases, J lost 6 bases, and 6 bases stayed unmatched.

The V gene is TRBV5-1, the J gene TRBJ2-7; no clear D. Germline CDR1 is SGHRS and CDR2 is YFSETQ. Trimming left V 1 base short and J 2 bases short, with 10 bases between. The CDR3 covers 14 residues. Here the CDR3 DNA reads TGCGCCAGCAGCTTGCCAGGAGAAACCTACGAGCAGTACTTC. Translation: CASSLPGETYEQYF.

The chain couples TRBV3-1 to TRBJ2-1, with 9 bases lining up with TRBD2. V shed 4 bases, J shed 4 bases, and the junction held 11 bases outside the gene matches. CDR3 length: 17 residues. Germline values: CDR1 LGHDT, CDR2 YNNKEL (reference sequence). CDR3 nucleotides: TGTGCCAGCAGCCCTTCCAGGACTAGCGCGGTATACAATGAGCAGTTCTTC. Translated: CASSPSRTSAVYNEQFF.

This chain links TRBV12-3 or TRBV12-4 with TRBJ1-1; TRBD1 might be the D (5 bases). This CDR3 is built from 14 residues. The V end lost 3 bases, the J end lost 1 base, and 9 bases lay between the germline ends. CDR3 nucleotides: TGTGCCAGCAGTTTCCTACAGGAGAACACTGAAGCTTTCTTT. Translation gives CASSFLQENTEAFF.

This sequence joins TRBV12-3 or TRBV12-4 and TRBJ2-3, with 9 positions matching TRBD2. J lost 6 bases, V lost 5 bases, and 12 bases had no gene match. The CDR3 runs to 16 residues. CDR3 sequence reads: CASSLHGAGGRDTQYF. DNA for the CDR3: TGTGCCAGCAGTCTACACGGAGCGGGGGGCAGGGATACGCAGTATTTT.

This clonotype was seen more than once but under ten times. The V gene is TRBV5-1, the J gene TRBJ1-1, with a possible D match to TRBD1 (6 bases). Per germline, CDR1 SGHRS and CDR2 YFSETQ. The V end lost 1 base, the J end lost 4 bases, and 11 bases lay between the germline ends. This CDR3 contains 14 residues. CDR3 DNA: TGCGCCAGCAGCTTGAGGGGGTTTGGCACTGAAGCTTTCTTT. It encodes CASSLRGFGTEAFF. Full variable domain (remainder filled in from reference TRBV5-1 and TRBJ1-1): KAGVTQTPRYLIKTRGQQVTLSCSPISGHRSVSWYQQTPGQGLQFLFEYFSETQRNKGNFPGRFSGRQFSNSRSEMNVSTLELGDSALYLCASSLRGFGTEAFFGQGTRLTVV.

This chain connects TRBV9 to TRBJ2-1; unclear D gene. The germline gives CDR1 SGDLS, CDR2 YYNGEE. Trimming cost V 0 bases and J 8 bases, with 9 bases left between them. The CDR3 is made up of 13 amino acids. Here the CDR3 reads CASSVGPPDEQFF. Written as DNA, the CDR3 is TGTGCCAGCAGCGTAGGACCCCCCGATGAGCAGTTCTTC.

CDR3 sequence reads: CASSLVLPGVNEQYF. DNA for the CDR3: TGCGCCAGCAGCTTGGTCCTACCTGGTGTTAACGAGCAGTACTTC. This sequence joins TRBV5-1 and TRBJ2-7; D not certain. Germline V gives CDR1 SGHRS, CDR2 YFSETQ. The CDR3 consists of 15 residues. Trimming took off 0 bases at V and 5 bases at J, with 15 bases between the two ends.

This clonotype was seen ten or more times. The chain combines TRBV5-5 with TRBJ1-5; D uncertain. The CDR3 contains 17 residues. Germline V gives CDR1 SGHKS, CDR2 YYEKEE (reference sequence). V gave up 0 bases and J gave up 2 bases, with 15 bases separating them. CDR3 DNA sequence: TGTGCCAGCAGCTTGGGGGGTTTAGGCGATCGCAATCAGCCCCAGCATTTT. This gives the protein CASSLGGLGDRNQPQHF.

This chain joins TRBV6-2 or TRBV6-3 and TRBJ2-7, with 10 nucleotides matching TRBD1. The CDR3 has 14 residues. CDR1 is MNHEY and CDR2 is SVGEGT in the germline V gene. V was clipped by 6 bases and J by 6 bases; unmatched bases: 8. For the CDR3, the DNA is TGTGCCAGCAGCCGACAGGGGGCCGGGCGCGAGCAGTACTTC. Protein product: CASSRQGAGREQYF.

This clonotype was seen a handful of times. This chain uses TRBV5-1 with TRBJ2-5, with D perhaps TRBD2 (6 bases). CDR1 and CDR2 from the germline V gene are SGHRS and YFSETQ. CDR3 length: 16 amino acids. Trimming left V 2 bases short and J 3 bases short, with 17 bases between. CDR3 sequence reads: CASSFPPAGREETQYF. Written as DNA, the CDR3 is TGCGCCAGCAGCTTCCCCCCGGCGGGGCGAGAAGAGACCCAGTACTTC.

This clonotype was observed a handful of times. This chain uses TRBV14 with TRBJ2-7; D is unresolved. The CDR3 consists of 17 residues. The germline V gene encodes CDR1 SGHDN and CDR2 FVKESK. Trimming pared 1 base from V and 2 bases from J, leaving 18 bases between. The CDR3 DNA is TGTGCCAGCAGCCAAGGGTGGCGTACCCGGGTCGCCTACGAGCAGTACTTC. It is translated as CASSQGWRTRVAYEQYF.

This clonotype turned up a few times. J is TRBJ2-1 and V is TRBV5-1, with 7 bases aligning to TRBD2. The junction had 7 bases not matched to a gene; V was cut back by 7 bases and J by 6 bases. Germline loops: CDR1 SGHRS, CDR2 YFSETQ. CDR3 size: 13 residues. The CDR3 bases are TGCGCCAGCTATGGACTAGTGTCCAATGAGCAGTTCTTC. It codes for CASYGLVSNEQFF. Filled out from reference TRBV5-1 and TRBJ2-1, the complete variable domain reads KAGVTQTPRYLIKTRGQQVTLSCSPISGHRSVSWYQQTPGQGLQFLFEYFSETQRNKGNFPGRFSGRQFSNSRSEMNVSTLELGDSALYLCASYGLVSNEQFFGPGTRLTVL.

This chain connects TRBV28 to TRBJ2-7; D not resolved. CDR3 length: 14 amino acids. V lost 3 bases, J lost 3 bases, and 12 bases lay in between. Germline V gene data show CDR1 as MDHEN and CDR2 as SYDVKM. For the CDR3, the DNA is TGTGCCAGCAGTTTGGTATTGGCAGACTACGAGCAGTACTTC. As protein: CASSLVLADYEQYF.